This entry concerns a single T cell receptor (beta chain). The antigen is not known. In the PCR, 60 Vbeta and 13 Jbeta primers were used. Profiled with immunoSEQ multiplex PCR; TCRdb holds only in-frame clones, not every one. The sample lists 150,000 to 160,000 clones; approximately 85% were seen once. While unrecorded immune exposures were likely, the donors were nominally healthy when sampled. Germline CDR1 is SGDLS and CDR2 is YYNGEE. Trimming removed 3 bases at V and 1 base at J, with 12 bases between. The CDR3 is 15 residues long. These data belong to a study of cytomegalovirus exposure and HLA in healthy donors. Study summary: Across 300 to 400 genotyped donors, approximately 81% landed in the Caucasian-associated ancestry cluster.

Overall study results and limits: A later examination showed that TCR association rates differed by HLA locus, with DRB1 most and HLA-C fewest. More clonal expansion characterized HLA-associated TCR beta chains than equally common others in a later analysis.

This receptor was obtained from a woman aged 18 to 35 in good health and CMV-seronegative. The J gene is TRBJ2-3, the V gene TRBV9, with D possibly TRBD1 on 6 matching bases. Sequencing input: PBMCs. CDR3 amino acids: CASSGDTGRTDTQYF. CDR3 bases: TGTGCCAGCAGCGGGGACACGGGCCGCACAGATACGCAGTATTTT.